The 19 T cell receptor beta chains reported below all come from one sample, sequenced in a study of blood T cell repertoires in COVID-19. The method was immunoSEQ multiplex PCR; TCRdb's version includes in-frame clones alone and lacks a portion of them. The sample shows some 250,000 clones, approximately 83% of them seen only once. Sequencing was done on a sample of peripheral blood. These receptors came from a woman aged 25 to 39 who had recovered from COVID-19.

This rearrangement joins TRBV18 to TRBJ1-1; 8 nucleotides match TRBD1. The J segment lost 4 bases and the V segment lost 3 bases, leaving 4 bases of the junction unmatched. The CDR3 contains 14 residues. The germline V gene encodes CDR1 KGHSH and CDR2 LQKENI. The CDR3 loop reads CASSPVRGLTEAFF. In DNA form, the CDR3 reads TGTGCCAGCTCACCCGTCAGGGGGCTCACTGAAGCTTTCTTT.

The CDR3 loop is CASSPTGELPPYEQYF. Here the CDR3 DNA reads TGTGCCAGCAGTCCCACAGGGGAACTTCCCCCCTACGAGCAGTACTTC. The rearrangement joins TRBV6-6 to TRBJ2-7, with 7 bases identical to TRBD1. J was trimmed by 2 bases and V by 5 bases; bases with no gene match: 12. Germline V gene lookup returns CDR1 MNHNY and CDR2 SVGAGI (reference sequence). This CDR3 has 16 residues.

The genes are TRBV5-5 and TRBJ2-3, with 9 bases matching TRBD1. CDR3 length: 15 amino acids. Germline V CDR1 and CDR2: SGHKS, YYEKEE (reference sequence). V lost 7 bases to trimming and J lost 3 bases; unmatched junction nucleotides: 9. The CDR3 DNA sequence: TGTGCCAGCGGGGTTGGAGACAGGGGGACAGATACGCAGTATTTT. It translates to CASGVGDRGTDTQYF.

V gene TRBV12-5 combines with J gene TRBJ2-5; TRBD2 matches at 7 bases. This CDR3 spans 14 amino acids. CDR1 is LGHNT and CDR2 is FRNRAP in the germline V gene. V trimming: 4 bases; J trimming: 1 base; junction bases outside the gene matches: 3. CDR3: CASGSRTSQETQYF. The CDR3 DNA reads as TGTGCTAGTGGTTCCCGGACTAGCCAAGAGACCCAGTACTTC.

The CDR3 protein is CASSFQQGIYGYTF. The DNA of the CDR3 is TGTGCCAGCAGCTTCCAACAGGGGATCTATGGCTACACCTTC. The V and J genes are TRBV13 and TRBJ1-2, with TRBD1 matching over 7 bases. The CDR3 spans 14 residues. CDR1 is PRHDT and CDR2 is FYEKMQ in the germline V gene (reference sequence). V dropped 3 bases and J dropped 4; count of bases not matched to a gene: 5.

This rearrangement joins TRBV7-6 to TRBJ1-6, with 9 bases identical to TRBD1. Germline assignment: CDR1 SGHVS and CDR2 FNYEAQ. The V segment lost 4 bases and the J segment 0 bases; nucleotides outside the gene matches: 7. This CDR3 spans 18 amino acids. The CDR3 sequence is CASSSLRGQGSYNSPLHF. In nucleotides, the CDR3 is TGTGCCAGCAGCTCACTTAGGGGACAGGGCTCCTATAATTCACCCCTCCACTTT.

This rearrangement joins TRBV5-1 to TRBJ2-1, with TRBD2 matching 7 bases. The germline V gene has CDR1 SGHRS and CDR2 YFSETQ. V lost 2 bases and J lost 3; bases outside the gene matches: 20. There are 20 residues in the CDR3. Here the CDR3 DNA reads TGCGCCAGCAGCTTAGACGCGACTAGCACGGAAAACCCTTACTACAATGAGCAGTTCTTC. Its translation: CASSLDATSTENPYYNEQFF.

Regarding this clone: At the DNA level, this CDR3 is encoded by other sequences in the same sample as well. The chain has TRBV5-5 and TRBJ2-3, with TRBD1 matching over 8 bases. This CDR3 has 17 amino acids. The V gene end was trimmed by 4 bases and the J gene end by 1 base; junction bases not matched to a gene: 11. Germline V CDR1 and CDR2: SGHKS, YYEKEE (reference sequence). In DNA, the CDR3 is TGTGCCAGCAGCCTCCCGCCCGGGACAGGCGGCACAGATACGCAGTATTTT. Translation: CASSLPPGTGGTDTQYF.

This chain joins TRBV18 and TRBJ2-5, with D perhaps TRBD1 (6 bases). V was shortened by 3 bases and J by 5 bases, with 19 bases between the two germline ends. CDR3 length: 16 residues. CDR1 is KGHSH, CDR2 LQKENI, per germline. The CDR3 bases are TGTGCCAGCTCACCGATATCGGGGAGCCAGGGGGAGACCCAGTACTTC. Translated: CASSPISGSQGETQYF. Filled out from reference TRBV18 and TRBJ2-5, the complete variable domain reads NAGVMQNPRHLVRRRGQEARLRCSPMKGHSHVYWYRQLPEEGLKFMVYLQKENIIDESGMPKERFSAEFPKEGPSILRIQQVVRGDSAAYFCASSPISGSQGETQYFGPGTRLLVL.

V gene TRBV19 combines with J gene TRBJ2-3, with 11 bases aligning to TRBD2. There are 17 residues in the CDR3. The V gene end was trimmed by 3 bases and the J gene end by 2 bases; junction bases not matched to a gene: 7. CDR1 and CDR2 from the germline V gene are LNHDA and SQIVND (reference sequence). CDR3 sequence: CASSMELAGELTDTQYF. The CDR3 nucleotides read TGTGCCAGTAGTATGGAACTAGCGGGGGAACTCACAGATACGCAGTATTTT.

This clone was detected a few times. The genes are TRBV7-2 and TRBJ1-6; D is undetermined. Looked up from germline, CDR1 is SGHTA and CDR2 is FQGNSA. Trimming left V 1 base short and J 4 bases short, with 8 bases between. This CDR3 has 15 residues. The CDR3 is CASSLDRGYNSPLHF. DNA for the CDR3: TGTGCCAGCAGCTTAGATCGGGGTTATAATTCACCCCTCCACTTT.

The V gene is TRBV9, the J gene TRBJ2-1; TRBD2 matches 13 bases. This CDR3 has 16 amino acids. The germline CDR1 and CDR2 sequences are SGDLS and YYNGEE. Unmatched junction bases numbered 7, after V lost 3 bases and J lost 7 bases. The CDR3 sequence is CASSERSTSGGNEQFF. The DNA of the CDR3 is TGTGCCAGCAGCGAACGCTCGACTAGCGGGGGGAATGAGCAGTTCTTC.

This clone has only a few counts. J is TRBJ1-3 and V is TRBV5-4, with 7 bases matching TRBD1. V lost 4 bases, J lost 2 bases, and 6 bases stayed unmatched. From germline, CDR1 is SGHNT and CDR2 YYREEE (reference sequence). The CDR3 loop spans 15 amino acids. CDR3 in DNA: TGTGCCAGCAGCGCAGGGGGAGTGGCTGGAAACACCATATATTTT. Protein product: CASSAGGVAGNTIYF.

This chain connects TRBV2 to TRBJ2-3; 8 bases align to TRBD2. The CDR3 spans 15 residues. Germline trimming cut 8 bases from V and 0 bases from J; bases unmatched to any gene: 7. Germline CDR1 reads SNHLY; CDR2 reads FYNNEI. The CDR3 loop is CASGGPSGSTDTQYF. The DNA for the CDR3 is TGTGCCAGCGGCGGTCCTAGCGGGAGCACAGATACGCAGTATTTT.

The CDR3 DNA reads as TGTGCCAGCAGCCAGACAACGGGACAGTACTATGGCTACACCTTC. Translated: CASSQTTGQYYGYTF. The V and J genes are TRBV14 and TRBJ1-2; 7 bases are shared with TRBD1. Per germline, CDR1 SGHDN and CDR2 FVKESK. This CDR3 contains 15 residues. Trimming took 3 bases from V and 3 from J; bases not matched to a gene: 7. Full variable domain (outside the CDR3, taken from reference TRBV14 and TRBJ1-2): EAGVTQFPSHSVIEKGQTVTLRCDPISGHDNLYWYRRVMGKEIKFLLHFVKESKQDESGMPNNRFLAERTGGTYSTLKVQPAELEDSGVYFCASSQTTGQYYGYTFGSGTRLTVV.

The CDR3 nucleotides read TGTGCCAGCAGCTTACGGCGGAACTATGGCTACACCTTC. This translates into CASSLRRNYGYTF. The chain has TRBV5-6 and TRBJ1-2; D gene ambiguous. CDR3 length: 13 amino acids. Germline values: CDR1 SGHDT, CDR2 YYEEEE. V lost 2 bases, J lost 2 bases, and 7 bases lay in between.

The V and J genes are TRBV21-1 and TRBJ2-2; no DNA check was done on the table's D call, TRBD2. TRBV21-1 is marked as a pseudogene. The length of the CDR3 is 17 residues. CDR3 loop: CASRGTSGGPNTGELFF. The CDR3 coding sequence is TGTGCCAGCAGGGGTACTAGCGGGGGCCCGAACACCGGGGAGCTGTTTTTT.

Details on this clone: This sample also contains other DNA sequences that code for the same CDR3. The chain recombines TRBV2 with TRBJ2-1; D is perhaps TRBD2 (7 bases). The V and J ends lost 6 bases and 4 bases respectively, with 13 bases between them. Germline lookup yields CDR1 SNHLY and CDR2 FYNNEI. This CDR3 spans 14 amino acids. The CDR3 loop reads CASRARGAYNEQFF. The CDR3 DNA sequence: TGTGCCAGCAGGGCTCGGGGGGCTTACAATGAGCAGTTCTTC.

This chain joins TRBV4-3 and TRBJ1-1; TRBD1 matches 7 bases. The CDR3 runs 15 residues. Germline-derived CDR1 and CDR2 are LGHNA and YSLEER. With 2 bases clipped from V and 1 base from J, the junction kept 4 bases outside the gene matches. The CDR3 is CASSQPGQPNTEAFF. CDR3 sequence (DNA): TGCGCCAGCAGCCAACCGGGACAGCCGAACACTGAAGCTTTCTTT.